The 2 T cell receptor beta chains reported below all come from one sample, sequenced in a study of shared clonotypes between healthy human individuals. CD45RO negativity and positive selection for CCR7 defined naive CD8 cells, a population that excluded terminally differentiated effector memory CD45RA+ cells. Clones were sequenced by immunoSEQ multiplex PCR, and TCRdb holds only the in-frame ones, with some missing. The sample holds approximately 600,000 clones, approximately 95% seen once. Sequencing was carried out using naive CD8+ T cells sorted from blood. These receptors were collected from a woman in her 30s in good health.

This chain joins TRBV5-6 and TRBJ2-7; unclear D gene. This CDR3 has 14 amino acids. Germline-derived CDR1 and CDR2 are SGHDT and YYEEEE. Trimming took 6 bases from V and 0 from J, leaving 13 bases between them. The CDR3 sequence: CASTIGRSSYEQYF. DNA for the CDR3: TGTGCCAGCACCATTGGGCGCAGCTCCTACGAGCAGTACTTC.

The chain has TRBV9 and TRBJ2-5; unclear D gene. Deletions cut 0 bases from V and 5 bases from J, with 14 bases between. The CDR3 has 15 residues. From germline, CDR1 is SGDLS and CDR2 YYNGEE. Written as DNA, the CDR3 is TGTGCCAGCAGCGTAGATGACCGCAGTTCTGAGACCCAGTACTTC. Its translation is CASSVDDRSSETQYF.